This TCR beta chain was recovered during a study of cytomegalovirus exposure and HLA in healthy donors. As for the study in general: Unique TCRs from HLA-typed donors, 80 million to 90 million of them, were held in an early data release. Study results and limitations: Sequencing depth roughly uniform across donors was assumed in presence/absence analyses. TCR beta sequences reportedly predicted most subjects' HLA-A and HLA-B alleles accurately.

The length of the CDR3 is 12 residues. Per germline, CDR1 SEHNR and CDR2 FQNEAQ (reference sequence). The primer mix had 60 Vbeta and 13 Jbeta primers. Sequenced by immunoSEQ multiplex PCR; TCRdb stores in-frame clones only, minus some. The profile shows fewer than 200,000 clones, about 79% of them singletons. Comment on this clone: The target antigen is unknown. The junction differs from germline at one of its ends, possibly a read error.

The sequence came from a female donor in good health and CMV-seronegative. The sample comprised PBMCs. The chain couples TRBV7-9 to TRBJ1-1; D remains unclear. The chain's CDR3 is CSSSLDSPEAFF. The CDR3 nucleotides are TGTTCCAGCAGCTTAGATTCCCCGGAAGCTTTCTTT.